The next 21 T cell receptor beta chains were all read from a single sample in a study of identical twins. TCRdb called the 5' RACE reads again in MiXCR, with one record for every CDR3 protein. The sample has around 1.7 million distinct CDR3 sequences; 25% to 35% are singletons. Sequencing input: cord blood. These receptors were collected from a newborn girl in good health.

V is TRBV7-2 and J is TRBJ2-4, with D hard to call. The CDR3 length is 18 residues. V was trimmed by 1 base and J by 0 bases, leaving 16 bases between them. Germline lookup yields CDR1 SGHTA and CDR2 FQGNSA. The CDR3 reads CASSLGPFTTLAKNIQYF. CDR3 in DNA: TGTGCCAGCAGCTTAGGCCCCTTCACAACCCTAGCCAAAAACATTCAGTACTTC.

This clonotype was counted between two and nine times. The CDR3 DNA sequence: TGTGCCAGCAGTGAAAACACGAGGGGCTACACCTTC. It yields the protein CASSENTRGYTF. This sequence joins TRBV28 and TRBJ1-2; D unresolved. CDR1 is MDHEN and CDR2 is SYDVKM in the germline V gene. There are 12 residues in the CDR3. Trimming shortened V by 5 bases and J by 8 bases, and 12 bases separated the two germline ends.

The chain uses TRBV12-3 or TRBV12-4 and TRBJ2-5; 11 bases align to TRBD1. The V gene end was trimmed by 5 bases and the J gene end by 14 bases; junction bases not matched to a gene: 7. This CDR3 has 12 amino acids. The CDR3 nucleotides read TGTGCCAGCAGTCCGGGACAGGGGGAGCATTACTTC. Encoded protein: CASSPGQGEHYF.

Remarks on this clonotype: One junction end disagrees with the germline gene, perhaps due to a read error. The rearrangement uses TRBV7-7 and TRBJ2-3, with D tentatively TRBD2 (5 bases). This CDR3 comprises 16 residues. Germline V lookup: CDR1 SSHAT, CDR2 FNYEAQ (reference sequence). CDR3 region: CASSPGLSTSTDTQYF. Here the CDR3 DNA reads TGTGCTAGCAGCCCAGGACTGTCAACTAGCACAGATACGCAGTATTTT.

The rearrangement joins TRBV12-3 or TRBV12-4 to TRBJ1-6; D is unclear. This CDR3 spans 13 amino acids. Trimming pared 8 bases from V and 9 bases from J, leaving 14 bases between. The CDR3 here is CASLWAGSSPLHF. The DNA for the CDR3 is TGTGCCAGCCTATGGGCGGGCAGTTCACCCCTCCACTTT.

The chain joins TRBV25-1 to TRBJ2-3; possibly TRBD1 or TRBD2 for D (6 bases each). This CDR3 contains 14 residues. V shed 1 base and J shed 6 bases, with 11 bases lying between them. The germline CDR1 and CDR2 sequences are MGHDK and SYGVNS. DNA of the CDR3: TGTGCCAGCAGTGAATCGGTAGGGGGGGATACGCAGTATTTT. It specifies CASSESVGGDTQYF.

This clonotype was detected many times. This rearrangement joins TRBV13 to TRBJ2-1; 11 positions agree with TRBD2. The ends lost 3 bases at V and 6 bases at J; junction bases unmatched: 4. CDR3 length: 15 amino acids. Germline V gene sequence: CDR1 PRHDT, CDR2 FYEKMQ (reference sequence). The CDR3 sequence: CASSFPSGGINEQFF. The CDR3 DNA reads as TGTGCCAGCAGCTTTCCTAGCGGGGGGATCAATGAGCAGTTCTTC.

The chain couples TRBV4-2 to TRBJ1-1; 8 bases are a match to TRBD1. CDR3 length: 15 amino acids. V gave up 4 bases and J gave up 3 bases; unmatched junction bases: 7. Germline V gene data show CDR1 as LGHNA and CDR2 as YNFKEQ. CDR3 DNA sequence: TGTGCCAGCAGCCCCAGGACAGGGAGGGACACTGAAGCTTTCTTT. Amino acid sequence: CASSPRTGRDTEAFF.

DNA of the CDR3: TGTGCCACCAGTGATCCTGGTAGGAAGACAGATACGCAGTATTTT. Its protein product is CATSDPGRKTDTQYF. The V and J genes are TRBV24-1 and TRBJ2-3; D unresolved. The CDR3 has 15 amino acids. V was clipped by 3 bases and J by 3 bases, with 12 bases between them. Germline V gives CDR1 KGHDR, CDR2 SFDVKD.

The chain joins TRBV11-2 to TRBJ1-2, with TRBD1 as a possible D gene (5 bases). The V gene lost 3 bases and the J gene lost 0 bases, with 17 bases spanning the gap. CDR1 and CDR2 from the germline V gene are SGHAT and FQNNGV. This CDR3 region has 17 residues. As DNA, the CDR3 is TGTGCCAGCAGCTTGGACCTCCGGCCGACAGCTAACTATGGCTACACCTTC. This sequence encodes CASSLDLRPTANYGYTF.

This clonotype has a handful of counts. The genes are TRBV12-3 or TRBV12-4 and TRBJ2-4; 11 nucleotides match TRBD2. The CDR3 extends over 21 amino acids. The ends lost 3 bases at V and 0 bases at J; junction bases unmatched: 16. DNA of the CDR3: TGTGCCAGCAGTTTTCGCCGGGACCCCCTAGCGGGGGGCTTAGCCAAAAACATTCAGTACTTC. It yields the protein CASSFRRDPLAGGLAKNIQYF.

This chain uses TRBV20-1 with TRBJ2-3, with TRBD2 matching 8 bases. After removal of 3 bases from V and 2 bases from J, the junction contained 4 bases not matched to a gene. The germline gives CDR1 DFQATT, CDR2 SNEGSKA (reference sequence). CDR3 length: 14 amino acids. This chain's CDR3 is CSASGRAFTDTQYF. In nucleotides, the CDR3 is TGCAGTGCTAGCGGGAGGGCCTTCACAGATACGCAGTATTTT.

The chain joins TRBV4-2 to TRBJ2-1; 7 nucleotides match TRBD2. Trimming took 0 bases from V and 4 from J; bases not matched to a gene: 9. Germline loops: CDR1 LGHNA, CDR2 YNFKEQ. This CDR3 region has 17 residues. The CDR3 DNA reads TGTGCCAGCAGCCAAGACGGCGGGCTAGCGGAGTACAATGAGCAGTTCTTC. This sequence encodes CASSQDGGLAEYNEQFF.

This clonotype was recorded many times. The chain employs TRBV29-1 and TRBJ2-3; 11 bases line up with TRBD2. With V trimmed by 3 bases and J by 0 bases, 8 bases remained unmatched. CDR1 is SQVTM and CDR2 is ANQGSEA in the germline V gene. The CDR3 runs to 17 residues. The CDR3 nucleotides read TGCAGCGTTGAGCGGACTAGCGGGCCTTCTAGCACAGATACGCAGTATTTT. Translating gives CSVERTSGPSSTDTQYF.

The J gene is TRBJ1-2, the V gene TRBV20-1; D call uncertain. Germline-derived CDR1 and CDR2 are DFQATT and SNEGSKA (reference sequence). CDR3 length: 11 residues. V dropped 1 base and J dropped 7 bases, with 7 bases sitting between them. The CDR3 DNA follows: TGCAGTGCTAGAGGGGCGCTTGGCTACACCTTC. Translated: CSARGALGYTF.

The chain links TRBV19 to TRBJ2-2; D might be TRBD1 or TRBD2, each matching 5 bases. Germline V gene lookup returns CDR1 LNHDA and CDR2 SQIVND (reference sequence). Trimming left V 3 bases short and J 4 bases short, with 6 bases between. The CDR3 is 13 residues long. Here the CDR3 reads CASSMRGTGELFF. CDR3 bases: TGTGCCAGTAGTATGAGGGGCACCGGGGAGCTGTTTTTT.

The chain couples TRBV6-1 to TRBJ2-7, with D tentatively TRBD1 or TRBD2 (6 bases each). Germline V gene data show CDR1 as MNHNS and CDR2 as SASEGT. Trimming left V 6 bases short and J 2 bases short, with 23 bases between. This CDR3 region has 17 residues. The CDR3 nucleotides read TGTGCCAGCAGGAGACAGGATTCCCCTGGGACTGCCTACGAGCAGTACTTC. Translated, it gives CASRRQDSPGTAYEQYF.

This clonotype has more than one count but fewer than ten. The V and J genes are TRBV12-3 or TRBV12-4 and TRBJ2-3; the D call may be TRBD1 or TRBD2 (6 bases each). Trimming shortened V by 6 bases and J by 4 bases, and 20 bases separated the two germline ends. This CDR3 has 16 amino acids. The CDR3 region is CASSRTSPGASDTQYF. In DNA, the CDR3 is TGTGCCAGCAGCCGAACTAGCCCAGGGGCCTCAGATACGCAGTATTTT.

This chain links TRBV20-1 with TRBJ1-1; the D is unclear. Germline CDR1 is DFQATT and CDR2 is SNEGSKA (reference sequence). Trimming pared 3 bases from V and 11 bases from J, leaving 22 bases between. The length of the CDR3 is 14 residues. Here the CDR3 DNA reads TGCAGTGCTAGTGATCGCGGCAGCCCTCTTCGGGCTTTCTTT. Its protein product is CSASDRGSPLRAFF.

Turning to this clonotype: A clone one base away is much larger, so this may be a read error. The rearrangement joins TRBV29-1 to TRBJ2-1; the D call may be TRBD1 or TRBD2 (5 bases each). The V end was cut by 1 base, the J end by 13 bases, with 20 bases between. The CDR3 is 14 residues long. Germline V gives CDR1 SQVTM, CDR2 ANQGSEA. Written as DNA, the CDR3 is TGCAGCGTTGAAGGGCGGCAGGGAGAAGAGACCCAGTTCTTC. Amino acid sequence: CSVEGRQGEETQFF.

At least ten counts were recorded for this clonotype. The chain is built from TRBV29-1 and TRBJ2-1; 8 bases fit TRBD2. The germline V gene encodes CDR1 SQVTM and CDR2 ANQGSEA. Trimming cost V 8 bases and J 5 bases; bases outside gene matches: 11. The CDR3 extends over 14 amino acids. The DNA for the CDR3 is TGCAGCTCCCGGACTAGCCCCAGGGACAATGAGCAGTTCTTC. Its translation: CSSRTSPRDNEQFF.